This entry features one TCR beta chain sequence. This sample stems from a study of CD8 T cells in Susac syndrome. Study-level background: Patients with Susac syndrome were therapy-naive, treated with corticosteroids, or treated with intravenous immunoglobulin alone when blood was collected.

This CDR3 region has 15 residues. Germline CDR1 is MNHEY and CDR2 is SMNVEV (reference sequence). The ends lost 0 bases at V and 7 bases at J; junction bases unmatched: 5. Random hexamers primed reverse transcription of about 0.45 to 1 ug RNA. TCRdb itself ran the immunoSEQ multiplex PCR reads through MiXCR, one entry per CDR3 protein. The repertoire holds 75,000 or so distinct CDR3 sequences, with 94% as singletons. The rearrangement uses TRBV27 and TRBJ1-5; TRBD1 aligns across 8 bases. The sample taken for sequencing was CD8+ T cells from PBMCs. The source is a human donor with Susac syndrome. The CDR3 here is CASSLSGQGDQPQHF. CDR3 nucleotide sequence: TGTGCCAGCAGTTTATCAGGACAGGGTGACCAGCCCCAGCATTTT.